A selection of T cell receptor beta chains follows, all from one sample in a study of regulatory T cells in long-lasting Graves disease. TCRdb called the multiplex PCR reads again in MiXCR, with one record for every CDR3 protein. Of hundreds of thousands of distinct CDR3 sequences listed, 25% to 35% are singletons. Sequenced material: peripheral blood mononuclear cells (PBMCs), taken when the disease was refractory, from a patient treated with antithyroid drugs. Receptor source: a female donor with Graves disease. CDR3s include the opening cysteine and the closing phenylalanine or tryptophan. Fields, in order: clone size, D gene, J gene, V gene, CDR3 DNA, CDR3 protein. A D gene is named only where the DNA matches it firmly. Some rows mark clone size as missing; the rest say once, few, many or name a class of expanded clone.

clone size: -
D gene: -
J gene: TRBJ1-6
V gene: TRBV7-2
CDR3 DNA: TGTGCCAGCAGCTTAGATAAAAGCTCCTATAATTCACCCCTCCACTTT
CDR3 protein: CASSLDKSSYNSPLHF

clone size: -
D gene: TRBD1
J gene: TRBJ1-1
V gene: TRBV5-1
CDR3 DNA: TGCGCCAGCAGCTGGGGGACAGGGCTTTACACTGAAGCTTTCTTT
CDR3 protein: CASSWGTGLYTEAFF

clone size: few
D gene: TRBD1
J gene: TRBJ1-3
V gene: TRBV2
CDR3 DNA: TGTGCCAGCACCCCCCGGACAGGGGTCTCTGGAAACACCATATATTTT
CDR3 protein: CASTPRTGVSGNTIYF

clone size: -
D gene: TRBD2
J gene: TRBJ2-5
V gene: TRBV6-1
CDR3 DNA: TGTGCCAGCAGTCCTCACAGCGGGAGTGGAACAGAGACCCAGTACTTC
CDR3 protein: CASSPHSGSGTETQYF

clone size: few
D gene: -
J gene: TRBJ2-5
V gene: TRBV18
CDR3 DNA: TGTGCCAGCTCACCTAACAGGGACGAGACCCAGTACTTC
CDR3 protein: CASSPNRDETQYF

clone size: many
D gene: -
J gene: TRBJ2-7
V gene: TRBV27
CDR3 DNA: TGTGCCAGCAGTTACAGGGTTTCCTACGAGCAGTACTTC
CDR3 protein: CASSYRVSYEQYF

clone size: many
D gene: TRBD2
J gene: TRBJ2-5
V gene: TRBV12-3/TRBV12-4
CDR3 DNA: TGTGCCAGCAGTCCCGGACTAGCGGGAGGGCAGGCAGCAGAGACCCAGTACTTC
CDR3 protein: CASSPGLAGGQAAETQYF

clone size: -
D gene: -
J gene: TRBJ2-1
V gene: TRBV10-3
CDR3 DNA: TGTGCCATCAGTGAGGCCGTGGCAGGGAACAATGAGCAGTTCTTC
CDR3 protein: CAISEAVAGNNEQFF

clone size: many
D gene: TRBD2
J gene: TRBJ2-7
V gene: TRBV12-3/TRBV12-4
CDR3 DNA: TGTGCCAGCAGTTTTGGACTAGCGACCTACGAGCAGTACTTC
CDR3 protein: CASSFGLATYEQYF

clone size: once
D gene: -
J gene: TRBJ1-1
V gene: TRBV3-1
CDR3 DNA: TGTGCCAGCAGCCAAGAGGCAGCGGAGGCTTTCTTT
CDR3 protein: CASSQEAAEAFF

clone size: -
D gene: -
J gene: TRBJ1-6
V gene: TRBV7-8
CDR3 DNA: TGTGCCAGCAGCTTAGAACCGGGCCATAGACCTCACTTT
CDR3 protein: CASSLEPGHRPHF

clone size: -
D gene: TRBD1
J gene: TRBJ1-2
V gene: TRBV7-9
CDR3 DNA: TGTGCCAGCAGCCGGGGACAGGCAGCTGGGATGAGCGGCTACACCTTC
CDR3 protein: CASSRGQAAGMSGYTF

clone size: -
D gene: TRBD1
J gene: TRBJ2-7
V gene: TRBV14
CDR3 DNA: TGTGCCAGCAGCCAACTAGACAGGGGGCGACACGAGCAGTACTTC
CDR3 protein: CASSQLDRGRHEQYF

clone size: once
D gene: -
J gene: TRBJ1-2
V gene: TRBV14
CDR3 DNA: TGTGCCAGCAGCCAAAAGGACTATGGCTACACCTTC
CDR3 protein: CASSQKDYGYTF

clone size: few
D gene: -
J gene: TRBJ1-3
V gene: TRBV2
CDR3 DNA: TGTGCCAGCATCCTGAAACAGGGTGGGTTTGGAAACACCATATATTTT
CDR3 protein: CASILKQGGFGNTIYF

clone size: -
D gene: -
J gene: TRBJ1-2
V gene: TRBV19
CDR3 DNA: TGTGCCAGTAGTAGAATCGGGACCTCCCTGTTGGACTATGGCTACACCTTC
CDR3 protein: CASSRIGTSLLDYGYTF

clone size: few
D gene: -
J gene: TRBJ1-4
V gene: TRBV13
CDR3 DNA: TGTGCCAGCAGTGCGGGATCGGATGAAAAACTGTTTTTT
CDR3 protein: CASSAGSDEKLFF

clone size: few
D gene: -
J gene: TRBJ1-2
V gene: TRBV24-1
CDR3 DNA: TGTGCCACCAGTCCACAGTCAGGGGTCCGGGGCTACACCTTC
CDR3 protein: CATSPQSGVRGYTF

clone size: -
D gene: -
J gene: TRBJ2-7
V gene: TRBV4-2
CDR3 DNA: TGTGCCAGCAGCCAAGATCGGCGGGGGCCCTACGAGCAGTACTTC
CDR3 protein: CASSQDRRGPYEQYF

clone size: -
D gene: -
J gene: TRBJ1-1
V gene: TRBV3-1
CDR3 DNA: TGTGCCAGCAGCCGTTATGGGGCTGAAGCTTTCTTT
CDR3 protein: CASSRYGAEAFF

clone size: once
D gene: TRBD2
J gene: TRBJ2-2
V gene: TRBV6-1
CDR3 DNA: TGTGCCAGCAGCAGCCTAGCGGGGCCAACCGGGGAGCTGTTTTTT
CDR3 protein: CASSSLAGPTGELFF

clone size: many
D gene: -
J gene: TRBJ2-7
V gene: TRBV28
CDR3 DNA: TGTGCCAGCAGTTTATCAGAATACTTGATCTTC
CDR3 protein: CASSLSEYLIF

clone size: -
D gene: -
J gene: TRBJ1-1
V gene: TRBV3-1
CDR3 DNA: TGTGCCAGCAGCCCCTTCTCCGGGGGGGGGGCGAACACTGAAGCTTTCTTT
CDR3 protein: CASSPFSGGGANTEAFF

clone size: -
D gene: TRBD1
J gene: TRBJ2-7
V gene: TRBV4-1
CDR3 DNA: TGCGCCAGCAGCCAAGAGAAGACAGGGGTTTACGAGCAGTACTTC
CDR3 protein: CASSQEKTGVYEQYF

clone size: few
D gene: TRBD2
J gene: TRBJ2-5
V gene: TRBV7-3
CDR3 DNA: TGTGCCAGCGTAGATAGCGGGAGAGGCCAAGAGACCCAGTACTTC
CDR3 protein: CASVDSGRGQETQYF

clone size: -
D gene: -
J gene: TRBJ1-1
V gene: TRBV7-2
CDR3 DNA: TGTGCCAGCAGCTCAACAAAGGGCACTGAAGCTTTCTTT
CDR3 protein: CASSSTKGTEAFF